This T cell receptor (beta chain) was captured by sequencing in a study of spatial heterogeneity in lung cancer. Regarding time point: sample taken at primary tumor resection. Without sorting, whole RNA was sequenced from tumor, nontumor lung or frozen PBMC. Turning to this clonotype: Its antigen is currently unknown.

Notes on the study in general: For expanded intratumoral alpha and beta TCRs, counts tracked tumor mutation counts.

TCRdb fed the 5' RACE reads into MiXCR, producing one record per CDR3 protein. Seen here are a few thousand distinct CDR3 sequences, approximately 6.2% observed once, and the top ten hold more than 12%. The V and J ends lost 3 bases and 5 bases respectively, with 10 bases between them. CDR3 length equals 13 residues. This clonotype was obtained from a male donor with early-stage non-small cell lung cancer. Sequences were derived from lung tumor tissue, sampled at surgery. The V gene is TRBV12-3 or TRBV12-4, the J gene TRBJ2-5, with D unresolved. CDR3 residues: CASSFRLQETQYF. For the CDR3, the DNA is TGTGCCAGCAGTTTTCGCCTCCAGGAGACCCAGTACTTC.